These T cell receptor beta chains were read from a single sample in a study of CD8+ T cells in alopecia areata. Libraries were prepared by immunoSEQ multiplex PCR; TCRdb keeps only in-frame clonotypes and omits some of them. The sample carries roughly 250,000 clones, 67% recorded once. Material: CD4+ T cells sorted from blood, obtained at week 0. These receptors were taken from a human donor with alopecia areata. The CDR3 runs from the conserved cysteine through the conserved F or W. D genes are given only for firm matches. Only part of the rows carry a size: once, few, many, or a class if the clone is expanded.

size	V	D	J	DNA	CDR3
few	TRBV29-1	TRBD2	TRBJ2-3	TGCAGCGTTGTGAGCGGGGGATACACAGATACGCAGTATTTT	CSVVSGGYTDTQYF
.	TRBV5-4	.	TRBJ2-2	TGTGCCAGCAGCTTGCTCAACACCGGGGAGCTGTTTTTT	CASSLLNTGELFF
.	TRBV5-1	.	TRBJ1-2	TGCGCCAGCAGCTTGTACGGCAGTAACTATGGCTACACCTTC	CASSLYGSNYGYTF
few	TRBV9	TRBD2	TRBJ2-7	TGTGCCAGCAGCCCCCACGGCGGGGGGTTATCCTACGAGCAGTACTTC	CASSPHGGGLSYEQYF
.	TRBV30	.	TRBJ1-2	TGTGCCTCGAACCCCAGTGGGGGCGGCTATGGCTACACCTTC	CASNPSGGGYGYTF
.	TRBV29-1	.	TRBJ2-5	TGCAGCGTTTCACGCGCCGTACCGCCTCAAGAGACCCAGTACTTC	CSVSRAVPPQETQYF
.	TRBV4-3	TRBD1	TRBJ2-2	TGCGCCAGCAGCCACTTCAGGGGGCGAACCGGGGAGCTGTTTTTT	CASSHFRGRTGELFF
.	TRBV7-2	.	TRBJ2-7	TGTGCCAGCAGCCCGAATTGGGGGGTCGCGCACGAGCAGTACTTC	CASSPNWGVAHEQYF
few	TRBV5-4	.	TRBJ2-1	TGTGCCAGCAGCTTGGCCGGCTCCTACAATGAGCAGTTCTTC	CASSLAGSYNEQFF
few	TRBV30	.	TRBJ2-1	TGTGCCTGGACTTTGTTGGGGGGTGGCCAGCAGTTCTTC	CAWTLLGGGQQFF
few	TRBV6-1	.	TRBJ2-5	TGTACCATCGGTAACCCACGAGAGACCCAGTACTTC	CTIGNPRETQYF
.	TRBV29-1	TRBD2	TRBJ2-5	TGCAGCGCGGGAGGGCAGCCACAAGAGACCCAGTACTTC	CSAGGQPQETQYF
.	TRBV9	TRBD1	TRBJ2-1	TGTGCCAGCAGCCCCCGGACAGGGACCTACAATGAGCAGTTCTTC	CASSPRTGTYNEQFF
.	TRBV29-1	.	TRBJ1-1	TGCAGCGTTGTTCGCCCCGGGACTGAAGCTTTCTTT	CSVVRPGTEAFF
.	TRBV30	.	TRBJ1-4	TGTGCCGGGGAGGGGTCAACGCTTGAAAAACTGTTTTTT	CAGEGSTLEKLFF